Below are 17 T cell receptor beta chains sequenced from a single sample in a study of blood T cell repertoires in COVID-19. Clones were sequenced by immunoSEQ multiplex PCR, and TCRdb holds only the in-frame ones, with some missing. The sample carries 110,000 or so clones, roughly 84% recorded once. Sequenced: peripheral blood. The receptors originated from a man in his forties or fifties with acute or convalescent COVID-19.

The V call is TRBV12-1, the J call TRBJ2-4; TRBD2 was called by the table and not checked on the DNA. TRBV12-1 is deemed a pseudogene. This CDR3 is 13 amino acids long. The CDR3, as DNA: TGTGCCAGCAGCTCGGAGATCAAAAACATTCAGTACTTC. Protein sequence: CASSSEIKNIQYF.

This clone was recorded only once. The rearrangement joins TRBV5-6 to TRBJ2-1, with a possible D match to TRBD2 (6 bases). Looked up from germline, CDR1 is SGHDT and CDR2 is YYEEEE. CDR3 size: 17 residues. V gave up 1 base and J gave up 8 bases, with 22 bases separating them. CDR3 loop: CASSLSPSESIEDEQFF. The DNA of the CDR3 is TGTGCCAGCAGCTTGTCCCCTAGCGAGTCAATTGAGGATGAGCAGTTCTTC.

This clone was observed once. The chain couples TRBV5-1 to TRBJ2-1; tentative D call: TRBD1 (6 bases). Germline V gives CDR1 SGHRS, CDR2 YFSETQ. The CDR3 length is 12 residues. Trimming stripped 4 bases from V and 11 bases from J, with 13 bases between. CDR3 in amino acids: CASSGTGQKQFF. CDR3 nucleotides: TGCGCCAGCAGCGGTACCGGACAGAAGCAGTTCTTC.

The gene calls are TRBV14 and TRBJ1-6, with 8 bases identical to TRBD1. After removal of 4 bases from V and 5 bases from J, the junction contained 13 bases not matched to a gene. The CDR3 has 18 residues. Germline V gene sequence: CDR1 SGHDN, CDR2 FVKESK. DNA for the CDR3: TGTGCCAGCAGCCCGCACTCAGGGGGCAGAGTAGATAATTCACCCCTCCACTTT. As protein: CASSPHSGGRVDNSPLHF.

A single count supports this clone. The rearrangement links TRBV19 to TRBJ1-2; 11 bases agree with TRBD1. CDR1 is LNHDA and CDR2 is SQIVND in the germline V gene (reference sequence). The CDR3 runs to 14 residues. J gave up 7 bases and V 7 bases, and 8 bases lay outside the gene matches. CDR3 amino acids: CASMDGQGAFGYTF. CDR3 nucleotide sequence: TGTGCCAGTATGGACGGACAGGGGGCGTTTGGCTACACCTTC.

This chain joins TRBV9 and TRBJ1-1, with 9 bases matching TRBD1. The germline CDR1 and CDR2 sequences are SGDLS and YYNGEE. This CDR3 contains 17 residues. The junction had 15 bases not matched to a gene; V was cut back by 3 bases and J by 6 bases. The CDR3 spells CASSAETGGRGDAEAFF. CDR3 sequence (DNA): TGTGCCAGCAGCGCCGAGACAGGGGGACGGGGTGACGCTGAAGCTTTCTTT. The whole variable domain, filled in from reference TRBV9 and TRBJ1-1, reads DSGVTQTPKHLITATGQRVTLRCSPRSGDLSVYWYQQSLDQGLQFLIQYYNGEERAKGNILERFSAQQFPDLHSELNLSSLELGDSALYFCASSAETGGRGDAEAFFGQGTRLTVV.

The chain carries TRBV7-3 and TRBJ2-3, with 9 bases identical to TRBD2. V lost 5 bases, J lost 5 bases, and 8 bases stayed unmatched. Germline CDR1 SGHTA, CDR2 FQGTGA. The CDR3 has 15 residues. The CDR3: CASSQGRGGLDTQYF. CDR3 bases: TGTGCCAGCAGCCAGGGGCGGGGGGGCCTAGATACGCAGTATTTT. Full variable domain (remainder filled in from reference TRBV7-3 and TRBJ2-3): GAGVSQTPSNKVTEKGKYVELRCDPISGHTALYWYRQSLGQGPEFLIYFQGTGAADDSGLPNDRFFAVRPEGSVSTLKIQRTERGDSAVYLCASSQGRGGLDTQYFGPGTRLTVL.

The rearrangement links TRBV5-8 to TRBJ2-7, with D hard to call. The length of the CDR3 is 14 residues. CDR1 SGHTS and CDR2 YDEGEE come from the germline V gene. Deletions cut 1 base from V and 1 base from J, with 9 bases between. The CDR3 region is CASSLTIGSYEQYF. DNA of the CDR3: TGTGCCAGCAGCTTGACCATCGGTTCCTACGAGCAGTACTTC. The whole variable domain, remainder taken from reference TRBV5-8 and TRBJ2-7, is EAGVTQSPTHLIKTRGQQATLRCSPISGHTSVYWYQQALGLGLQFLLWYDEGEERNRGNFPPRFSGRQFPNYSSELNVNALELEDSALYLCASSLTIGSYEQYFGPGTRLTVT.

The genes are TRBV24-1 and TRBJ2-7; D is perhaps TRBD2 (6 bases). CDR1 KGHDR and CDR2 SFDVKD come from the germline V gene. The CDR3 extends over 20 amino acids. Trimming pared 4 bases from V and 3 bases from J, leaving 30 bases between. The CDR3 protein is CATSDRSERQGTGDLYEQYF. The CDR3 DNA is TGTGCCACCAGTGACCGGTCAGAGAGGCAAGGGACTGGTGACCTCTACGAGCAGTACTTC.

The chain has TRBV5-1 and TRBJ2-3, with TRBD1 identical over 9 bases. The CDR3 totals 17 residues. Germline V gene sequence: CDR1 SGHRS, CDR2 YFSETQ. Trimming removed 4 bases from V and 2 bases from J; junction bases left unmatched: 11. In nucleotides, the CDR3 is TGCGCCAGCAGCCTAATACGAACAGGGGGCCCCACAGATACGCAGTATTTT. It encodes CASSLIRTGGPTDTQYF.

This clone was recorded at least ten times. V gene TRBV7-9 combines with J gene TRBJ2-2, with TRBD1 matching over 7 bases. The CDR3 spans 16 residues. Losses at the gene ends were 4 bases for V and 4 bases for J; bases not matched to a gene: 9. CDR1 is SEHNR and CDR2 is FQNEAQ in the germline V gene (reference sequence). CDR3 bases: TGTGCCAGCAGCTCAACCGGGACAGCACTCACCGGGGAGCTGTTTTTT. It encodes CASSSTGTALTGELFF.

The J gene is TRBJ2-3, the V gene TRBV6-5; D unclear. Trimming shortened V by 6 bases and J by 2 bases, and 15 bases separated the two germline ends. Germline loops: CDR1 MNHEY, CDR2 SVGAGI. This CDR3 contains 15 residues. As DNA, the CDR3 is TGTGCCAGCAGAGCACGATTCGTCGACACAGATACGCAGTATTTT. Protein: CASRARFVDTDTQYF.

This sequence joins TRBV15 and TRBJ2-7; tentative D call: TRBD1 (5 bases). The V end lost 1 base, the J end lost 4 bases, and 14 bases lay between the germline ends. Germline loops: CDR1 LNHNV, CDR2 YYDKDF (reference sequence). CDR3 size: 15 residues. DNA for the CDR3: TGTGCCACCAGCAGAGGACCAGGGTACACTTACGAGCAGTACTTC. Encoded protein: CATSRGPGYTYEQYF.

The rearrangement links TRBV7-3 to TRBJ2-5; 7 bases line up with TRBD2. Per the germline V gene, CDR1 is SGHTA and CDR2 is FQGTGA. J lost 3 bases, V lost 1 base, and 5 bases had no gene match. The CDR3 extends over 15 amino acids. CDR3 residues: CASSLKATSKETQYF. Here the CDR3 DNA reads TGTGCCAGCAGCTTAAAGGCGACTAGCAAAGAGACCCAGTACTTC.

The CDR3 here is CASNRGGHEQFF. CDR3 bases: TGTGCCAGCAACCGGGGGGGGCATGAGCAGTTCTTC. The V call is TRBV27, the J call TRBJ2-1, with 8 bases identical to TRBD2. The germline V gene has CDR1 MNHEY and CDR2 SMNVEV (reference sequence). Germline trimming cut 7 bases from V and 8 bases from J; bases unmatched to any gene: 4. CDR3 length equals 12 residues.

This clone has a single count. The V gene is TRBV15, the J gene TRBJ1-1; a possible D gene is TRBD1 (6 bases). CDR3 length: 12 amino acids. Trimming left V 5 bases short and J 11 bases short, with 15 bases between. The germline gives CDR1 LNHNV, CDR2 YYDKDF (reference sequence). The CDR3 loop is CATSLTGHEAFF. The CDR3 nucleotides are TGTGCCACCAGCTTAACAGGGCATGAGGCTTTCTTT.

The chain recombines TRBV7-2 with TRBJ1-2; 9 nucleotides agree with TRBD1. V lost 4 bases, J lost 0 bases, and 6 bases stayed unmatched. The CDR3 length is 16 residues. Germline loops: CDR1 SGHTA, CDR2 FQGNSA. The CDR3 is CASSWDRAYANYGYTF. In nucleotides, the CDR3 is TGTGCCAGCAGCTGGGACAGGGCCTATGCTAACTATGGCTACACCTTC.